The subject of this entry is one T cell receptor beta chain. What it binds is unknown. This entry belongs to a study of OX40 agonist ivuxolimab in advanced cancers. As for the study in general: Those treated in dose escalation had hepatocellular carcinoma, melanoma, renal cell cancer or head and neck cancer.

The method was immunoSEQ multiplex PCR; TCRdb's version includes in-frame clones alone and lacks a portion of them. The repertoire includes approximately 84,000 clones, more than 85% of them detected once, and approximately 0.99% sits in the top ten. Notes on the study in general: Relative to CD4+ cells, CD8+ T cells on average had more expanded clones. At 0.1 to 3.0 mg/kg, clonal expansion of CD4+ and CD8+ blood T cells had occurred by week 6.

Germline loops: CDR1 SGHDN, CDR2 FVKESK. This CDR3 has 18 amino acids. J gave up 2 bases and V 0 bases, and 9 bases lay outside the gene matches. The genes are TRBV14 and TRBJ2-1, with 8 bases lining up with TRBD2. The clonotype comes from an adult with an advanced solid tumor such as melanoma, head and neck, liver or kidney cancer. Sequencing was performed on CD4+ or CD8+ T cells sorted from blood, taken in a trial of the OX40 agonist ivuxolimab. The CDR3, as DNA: TGTGCCAGCAGCCAAGATTATACTAGCGGTTCCCCCTACAATGAGCAGTTCTTC. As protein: CASSQDYTSGSPYNEQFF.